These 26 T cell receptor beta chains share one sample of origin, sequenced in a study of early stage breast cancer tumors. Clones were sequenced by immunoSEQ multiplex PCR, and TCRdb holds only the in-frame ones, with some missing. This table has about 72,000 clones, 79% appearing once. Specimen: blood. The receptors come from a person in their sixties with breast cancer.

The rearrangement uses TRBV5-1 and TRBJ1-5; D gene ambiguous. Germline V CDR1 and CDR2: SGHRS, YFSETQ. This CDR3 contains 13 residues. The ends were cut back, 4 bases at V and 7 bases at J, with 12 bases in the middle. CDR3 in DNA: TGCGCCAGCAGCGCGGCCGTGGGCCAGCCCCAGCATTTT. Amino acid sequence: CASSAAVGQPQHF.

J is TRBJ1-4 and V is TRBV27; D is perhaps TRBD1 (6 bases). The germline V gene has CDR1 MNHEY and CDR2 SMNVEV (reference sequence). CDR3 length: 21 residues. The V and J ends lost 2 bases and 0 bases respectively, with 25 bases between them. As DNA, the CDR3 is TGTGCCAGCAGTTTAGGTCCCAGGGGCTCTCTCAATGCGGCAACTAATGAAAAACTGTTTTTT. Translating it yields CASSLGPRGSLNAATNEKLFF.

The chain combines TRBV6-6 with TRBJ1-2, with D uncertain. Per the germline V gene, CDR1 is MNHNY and CDR2 is SVGAGI (reference sequence). This CDR3 is built from 11 residues. V was pared by 6 bases and J by 7 bases, with 9 bases between. Here the CDR3 reads CASSSPRGYTF. The CDR3 DNA is TGTGCCAGCAGCTCACCGCGTGGCTACACCTTC.

V gene TRBV7-9 combines with J gene TRBJ1-1, with TRBD1 identical over 9 bases. The CDR3 contains 15 residues. Germline-derived CDR1 and CDR2 are SEHNR and FQNEAQ (reference sequence). Trimming removed 1 base from V and 5 bases from J; junction bases left unmatched: 5. CDR3 protein: CASSLGDRVDTEAFF. CDR3 nucleotides: TGTGCCAGCAGCTTAGGGGACAGGGTGGATACTGAAGCTTTCTTT. Complete variable domain (other parts from reference TRBV7-9 and TRBJ1-1): DTGVSQNPRHKITKRGQNVTFRCDPISEHNRLYWYRQTLGQGPEFLTYFQNEAQLEKSRLLSDRFSAERPKGSFSTLEIQRTEQGDSAMYLCASSLGDRVDTEAFFGQGTRLTVV.

The gene calls are TRBV6-5 and TRBJ2-7, with D possibly being TRBD1 (5 bases). There are 12 residues in the CDR3. Germline V gene lookup returns CDR1 MNHEY and CDR2 SVGAGI. Deletions cut 7 bases from V and 2 bases from J, with 9 bases between. The CDR3 region has the DNA TGTGCCAGCATTGACAGCACCTACGAGCAGTACTTC. Translation: CASIDSTYEQYF.

The rearrangement uses TRBV27 and TRBJ2-7, with 7 nucleotides matching TRBD2. V gave up 0 bases and J gave up 3 bases; unmatched junction bases: 5. Germline CDR1 is MNHEY and CDR2 is SMNVEV (reference sequence). The CDR3 extends over 15 amino acids. The CDR3 nucleotides read TGTGCCAGCAGTTTATCGGTTGCGGGGGTCTACGAGCAGTACTTC. Amino acid sequence: CASSLSVAGVYEQYF.

This clone was seen more than once but under ten times. In DNA, the CDR3 is TGTGCCAGCAGCGTAGCTCCGACCCAAGAGACCCAGTACTTC. Protein product: CASSVAPTQETQYF. The rearrangement links TRBV9 to TRBJ2-5, with D unclear. The CDR3 is made up of 14 amino acids. Per germline, CDR1 SGDLS and CDR2 YYNGEE. Trimming left V 0 bases short and J 1 base short, with 7 bases between. The full variable domain, rest sourced from reference TRBV9 and TRBJ2-5, is DSGVTQTPKHLITATGQRVTLRCSPRSGDLSVYWYQQSLDQGLQFLIQYYNGEERAKGNILERFSAQQFPDLHSELNLSSLELGDSALYFCASSVAPTQETQYFGPGTRLLVL.

This clone occurred a few times. The V call is TRBV14, the J call TRBJ1-2; D gene uncertain. CDR3 size: 12 residues. Germline V lookup: CDR1 SGHDN, CDR2 FVKESK. The V gene lost 1 base and the J gene lost 8 bases, with 8 bases spanning the gap. CDR3 DNA: TGTGCCAGCAGCCAAGGTTCATGGGGCTACACCTTC. Residues: CASSQGSWGYTF.

This clone has a handful of counts. The sample contains more than one DNA sequence encoding this CDR3. This sequence joins TRBV5-4 and TRBJ2-2; D remains unclear. Germline V CDR1 and CDR2: SGHNT, YYREEE (reference sequence). With 3 bases removed from V and 0 bases from J, the gap between germline ends came to 6 bases. This CDR3 is built from 14 residues. The CDR3: CASSSGANTGELFF. The CDR3 nucleotides read TGTGCCAGCAGCTCCGGTGCGAACACCGGGGAGCTGTTTTTT.

This chain joins TRBV5-1 and TRBJ1-2; D gene ambiguous. V lost 1 base, J lost 8 bases, and 15 bases lay in between. Looked up from germline, CDR1 is SGHRS and CDR2 is YFSETQ. There are 14 residues in the CDR3. Written as DNA, the CDR3 is TGCGCCAGCAGCTTGAGCTTAGGCGGCGACGGCTACACCTTC. It encodes CASSLSLGGDGYTF.

This chain joins TRBV9 and TRBJ2-3; 11 nucleotides agree with TRBD2. Germline CDR1 is SGDLS and CDR2 is YYNGEE. With 2 bases clipped from V and 9 bases from J, the junction kept 11 bases outside the gene matches. The CDR3 runs 16 residues. CDR3 bases: TGTGCCAGCAGCGTCGGGACTAGCGGTCAACATGTGACGCAGTATTTT. Its protein is CASSVGTSGQHVTQYF.

This clone was seen a handful of times. The chain uses TRBV29-1 and TRBJ1-1, with no clear D. CDR3 length equals 11 residues. CDR1 is SQVTM, CDR2 ANQGSEA, per germline. Trimming took 4 bases from V and 5 from J, leaving 8 bases between them. The CDR3 DNA is TGCAGCGTTGGAACCAGGACTGAAGCTTTCTTT. Residues: CSVGTRTEAFF. Filled out from reference TRBV29-1 and TRBJ1-1, the complete variable domain reads SAVISQKPSRDICQRGTSLTIQCQVDSQVTMMFWYRQQPGQSLTLIATANQGSEATYESGFVIDKFPISRPNLTFSTLTVSNMSPEDSSIYLCSVGTRTEAFFGQGTRLTVV.

There are a few counts of this clone. CDR3 residues: CASSPPMWEKPNYGYTF. In nucleotides, the CDR3 is TGTGCCAGCAGCCCCCCAATGTGGGAGAAACCCAACTATGGCTACACCTTC. The chain employs TRBV7-8 and TRBJ1-2; D remains unclear. V lost 5 bases and J lost 2, with 21 bases in between. The CDR3 runs to 17 residues. Germline-derived CDR1 and CDR2 are SGHVS and FQNEAQ.

The chain links TRBV5-6 to TRBJ2-5; D ambiguous. Germline V gene lookup returns CDR1 SGHDT and CDR2 YYEEEE. The V and J ends lost 1 base and 5 bases respectively, with 15 bases between them. The CDR3 length is 15 residues. DNA for the CDR3: TGTGCCAGCAGCTTGAGGCTGTCCGGGTCCGAGACCCAGTACTTC. Protein sequence: CASSLRLSGSETQYF.

The gene calls are TRBV5-6 and TRBJ1-4; D is perhaps TRBD1 (5 bases). V gave up 4 bases and J gave up 3 bases, with 13 bases separating them. CDR1 and CDR2 (germline): SGHDT, YYEEEE. The CDR3 loop spans 15 amino acids. CDR3 sequence reads: CASSSQMGANEKLFF. The CDR3 coding sequence is TGTGCCAGCAGCAGCCAGATGGGGGCTAATGAAAAACTGTTTTTT.

This chain uses TRBV6-5 with TRBJ2-7; D is ambiguous. This CDR3 region has 15 residues. The V and J ends lost 0 bases and 0 bases respectively, with 9 bases between them. Looked up from germline, CDR1 is MNHEY and CDR2 is SVGAGI. As DNA, the CDR3 is TGTGCCAGCAGTTACTCGACTGGGGTCTCCTACGAGCAGTACTTC. Amino acid sequence: CASSYSTGVSYEQYF.

The chain joins TRBV4-3 to TRBJ1-1, with D possibly being TRBD1 (5 bases). Germline CDR1 reads LGHNA; CDR2 reads YSLEER. Between the trimmed V and J ends, which lost 4 bases and 4 bases, there was a span of 10 bases. CDR3 length: 13 amino acids. The CDR3 DNA reads TGCGCCAGCAGCCTCTCAGGGATCACTGAAGCTTTCTTT. It specifies CASSLSGITEAFF.

The chain has TRBV5-3 and TRBJ2-3; D is undetermined. TRBV5-3 is an open reading frame, and its role is uncertain. Trimming pared 8 bases from V and 0 bases from J, leaving 4 bases between. The CDR3 runs to 11 residues. The CDR3 nucleotides are TGTGCCAGGATTAGCACAGATACGCAGTATTTT. It yields the protein CARISTDTQYF.

The J gene is TRBJ2-1, the V gene TRBV30, with D tentatively TRBD1 or TRBD2 (5 bases each). The germline V gene has CDR1 GTSNPN and CDR2 SVGIG (reference sequence). Trimming pared 1 base from V and 0 bases from J, leaving 7 bases between. The CDR3 sequence is 14 residues long. CDR3 nucleotide sequence: TGTGCCTGGAGTGGGGGGAACTCCTACAATGAGCAGTTCTTC. Encoded protein: CAWSGGNSYNEQFF.

This clone was counted a single time. CDR3 protein: CASSDWGNQETQYF. CDR3 DNA: TGTGCCAGCAGCGACTGGGGAAATCAAGAGACCCAGTACTTC. This rearrangement joins TRBV7-9 to TRBJ2-5; D ambiguous. The CDR3 totals 14 residues. Germline CDR1 SEHNR, CDR2 FQNEAQ (reference sequence). V lost 5 bases, J lost 2 bases, and 12 bases lay in between.

The chain carries TRBV5-6 and TRBJ1-4; 7 bases agree with TRBD1. Trimming at V came to 1 base and at J to 7 bases, leaving 10 bases not matched to a gene. This CDR3 comprises 16 residues. The germline V gene has CDR1 SGHDT and CDR2 YYEEEE. CDR3 DNA: TGTGCCAGCAGCTTGAAGACAGGGTTATCGAGTGAAAAACTGTTTTTT. Protein sequence: CASSLKTGLSSEKLFF.

This sequence joins TRBV5-1 and TRBJ1-2; 7 bases match TRBD1. The CDR3 length is 14 residues. V lost 3 bases, J lost 4 bases, and 6 bases stayed unmatched. Germline V gives CDR1 SGHRS, CDR2 YFSETQ. The CDR3 bases are TGCGCCAGCAGCTCGGGACAGAGTTTCTATGGCTACACCTTC. Amino acid sequence: CASSSGQSFYGYTF.

The V gene is TRBV30, the J gene TRBJ2-3, with TRBD1 matching 8 bases. The CDR3 spans 13 residues. Germline trimming cut 3 bases from V and 6 bases from J; bases unmatched to any gene: 5. CDR1 is GTSNPN and CDR2 is SVGIG in the germline V gene (reference sequence). CDR3 loop: CAWRTGARDTQYF. The CDR3 DNA is TGTGCCTGGAGGACAGGGGCGAGGGATACGCAGTATTTT. Together with reference TRBV30 and TRBJ2-3, the CDR3 gives the full variable domain: SQTIHQWPATLVQPVGSPLSLECTVEGTSNPNLYWYRQAAGRGLQLLFYSVGIGQISSEVPQNLSASRPQDRQFILSSKKLLLSDSGFYLCAWRTGARDTQYFGPGTRLTVL.

The chain combines TRBV7-8 with TRBJ1-5; 7 bases fit TRBD1. The CDR3 extends over 14 amino acids. V trimming: 5 bases; J trimming: 7 bases; junction bases outside the gene matches: 8. Germline lookup yields CDR1 SGHVS and CDR2 FQNEAQ. CDR3 nucleotides: TGTGCCAGCAGCATAAGACAGGGCGGACAGCCCCAGCATTTT. Protein product: CASSIRQGGQPQHF.

The table lists this clone with a count of one. The chain has TRBV4-2 and TRBJ2-7; D gene unclear. Trimming shortened V by 0 bases and J by 3 bases, and 12 bases separated the two germline ends. Germline assignment: CDR1 LGHNA and CDR2 YNFKEQ. This CDR3 has 15 residues. The DNA of the CDR3 is TGTGCCAGCAGCCAAGATCTGAGGCAATTCTACGAGCAGTACTTC. Translation: CASSQDLRQFYEQYF.

V gene TRBV4-1 combines with J gene TRBJ1-4, with D tentatively TRBD1 (5 bases). Germline CDR1 MGHRA, CDR2 YSYEKL. CDR3 length: 15 amino acids. Trimming shortened V by 3 bases and J by 7 bases, and 15 bases separated the two germline ends. The CDR3 reads CASSQPGLGREKLFF. The CDR3 DNA is TGCGCCAGCAGCCAGCCGGGACTTGGGCGTGAAAAACTGTTTTTT.